The next 10 T cell receptor beta chains were all read from a single sample in a study of control samples from healthy donors and cancer patients. Using immunoSEQ multiplex PCR, the repertoire was profiled, and TCRdb retains in-frame clones only, with some absent. Of roughly 24,000 clones in the sample, 82% are singletons; the top ten hold approximately 22%. The sample comprised PBMCs. These TCRs come from a man aged 55-75 years with colorectal cancer.

The rearrangement uses TRBV29-1 and TRBJ1-2; D is unclear. Germline V gene data show CDR1 as SQVTM and CDR2 as ANQGSEA. The CDR3 runs to 13 residues. The ends were cut back, 0 bases at V and 2 bases at J, with 7 bases in the middle. CDR3 region: CSVEEGRNYGYTF. CDR3 nucleotide sequence: TGCAGCGTTGAAGAGGGCAGAAACTATGGCTACACCTTC.

This clone was detected once. The genes are TRBV28 and TRBJ2-5, with 8 nucleotides matching TRBD1. This CDR3 contains 14 residues. V was clipped by 2 bases and J by 5 bases; unmatched bases: 4. Germline assignment: CDR1 MDHEN and CDR2 SYDVKM. CDR3 nucleotide sequence: TGTGCCAGCAGTTTACAGGGGGCGAAGGAGACCCAGTACTTC. This translates into CASSLQGAKETQYF.

The chain uses TRBV19 and TRBJ2-3; weak D call: TRBD1 (6 bases). Trimming removed 9 bases from V and 0 bases from J, with 16 bases in between. Germline V CDR1 and CDR2: LNHDA, SQIVND (reference sequence). CDR3 length: 15 residues. In nucleotides, the CDR3 is TGTGCCAGCGCGGATAAGGGACAAAGCACAGATACGCAGTATTTT. Residues: CASADKGQSTDTQYF.

This clone came up once. CDR3 DNA: TGTGCCAGCAGCTTCGGCTACGAGGTTGGAAACACCATATATTTT. Translated: CASSFGYEVGNTIYF. This sequence joins TRBV7-2 and TRBJ1-3, with D unclear. The CDR3 spans 15 residues. V gave up 3 bases and J gave up 3 bases, with 12 bases separating them. Germline-derived CDR1 and CDR2 are SGHTA and FQGNSA.

The CDR3 loop is CASSLAGYGTDTQYF. CDR3 DNA: TGTGCCAGCAGCTTGGCGGGCTACGGCACAGATACGCAGTATTTT. V usage is TRBV5-4 and J usage is TRBJ2-3; D not resolved. V shed 0 bases and J shed 1 base, with 9 bases lying between them. CDR3 length equals 15 residues. Germline V lookup: CDR1 SGHNT, CDR2 YYREEE (reference sequence).

V is TRBV18 and J is TRBJ1-1, with D maybe TRBD1 (5 bases). V lost 3 bases and J lost 11, with 19 bases in between. Per the germline V gene, CDR1 is KGHSH and CDR2 is LQKENI. CDR3 length: 14 residues. The CDR3 DNA sequence: TGTGCCAGCTCACCCTCACAGGATTACTTGGGGGCTTTCTTT. It yields the protein CASSPSQDYLGAFF.

This clone was seen a handful of times. The genes are TRBV30 and TRBJ2-3; 7 bases map to TRBD2. This CDR3 has 15 amino acids. Unmatched junction bases numbered 7, after V lost 1 base and J lost 3 bases. CDR1 and CDR2 (germline): GTSNPN, SVGIG (reference sequence). The CDR3 here is CAWSGAGRRTDTQYF. CDR3 DNA sequence: TGTGCCTGGAGTGGAGCGGGGCGGAGGACAGATACGCAGTATTTT. The variable domain in full, completed from reference TRBV30 and TRBJ2-3, reads SQTIHQWPATLVQPVGSPLSLECTVEGTSNPNLYWYRQAAGRGLQLLFYSVGIGQISSEVPQNLSASRPQDRQFILSSKKLLLSDSGFYLCAWSGAGRRTDTQYFGPGTRLTVL.

The rearrangement links TRBV29-1 to TRBJ2-5; D may correspond to TRBD1 or TRBD2 (5 bases each). V was trimmed by 5 bases and J by 5 bases, leaving 12 bases between them. CDR1 is SQVTM and CDR2 is ANQGSEA in the germline V gene. The CDR3 sequence is 12 residues long. Here the CDR3 DNA reads TGCAGCGTTCGGGACGGTGGGGAGACCCAGTACTTC. Protein: CSVRDGGETQYF.

This rearrangement joins TRBV5-4 to TRBJ1-4; D may be TRBD1 (6 bases). V was shortened by 4 bases and J by 7 bases, with 20 bases between the two germline ends. The CDR3 runs to 16 residues. The germline V gene has CDR1 SGHNT and CDR2 YYREEE (reference sequence). CDR3 nucleotides: TGTGCCAGCAGCCTCGGGACGCCGAAGGGGGGTGAAAAACTGTTTTTT. Protein: CASSLGTPKGGEKLFF. Based on the CDR3 plus reference TRBV5-4 and TRBJ1-4, the full variable domain is ETGVTQSPTHLIKTRGQQVTLRCSSQSGHNTVSWYQQALGQGPQFIFQYYREEENGRGNFPPRFSGLQFPNYSSELNVNALELDDSALYLCASSLGTPKGGEKLFFGSGTQLSVL.

The CDR3, as DNA: TGTGCCAGCTCACCGGGGCAGGGGGCGTCGTATGGAAACACCATATATTTT. It specifies CASSPGQGASYGNTIYF. This chain uses TRBV18 with TRBJ1-3; TRBD1 matches at 8 bases. Germline values: CDR1 KGHSH, CDR2 LQKENI. V shed 3 bases and J 3 bases; nucleotides not matched to a gene: 10. The length of the CDR3 is 17 residues.